The text below deals with one TCR beta chain. Its antigen is not known. This record belongs to a study of cytomegalovirus exposure and HLA in healthy donors. About the study: Earlier, some 170 million T cells were analyzed, and fewer than 120 million unique TCR beta sequences were found among them. Study outcomes and limitations: A later examination showed that TCR association rates differed by HLA locus, with DRB1 most and HLA-C fewest. In an earlier analysis, productive rearrangement rates for most beta V segments clustered near 90% or 30%.

13 Jbeta primers and 60 Vbeta primers were used for the PCR. Sequencing was performed with immunoSEQ multiplex PCR; in TCRdb, only in-frame clones are kept and a portion is missing. The table records 210,000 or so clones, roughly four fifths of them present only once. Germline CDR1 and CDR2: MNHNS and SASEGT. This CDR3 comprises 14 residues. Trimming took 10 bases from V and 0 from J; bases not matched to a gene: 8. V usage is TRBV6-1 and J usage is TRBJ2-7, with 8 positions matching TRBD1. The source material was PBMCs. This clonotype was obtained from a woman aged 25 to 39 in good health and CMV-seropositive. The chain's CDR3 is CAIHRTGPSYEQYF. As DNA, the CDR3 is TGTGCCATTCACCGGACAGGGCCCTCCTACGAGCAGTACTTC.